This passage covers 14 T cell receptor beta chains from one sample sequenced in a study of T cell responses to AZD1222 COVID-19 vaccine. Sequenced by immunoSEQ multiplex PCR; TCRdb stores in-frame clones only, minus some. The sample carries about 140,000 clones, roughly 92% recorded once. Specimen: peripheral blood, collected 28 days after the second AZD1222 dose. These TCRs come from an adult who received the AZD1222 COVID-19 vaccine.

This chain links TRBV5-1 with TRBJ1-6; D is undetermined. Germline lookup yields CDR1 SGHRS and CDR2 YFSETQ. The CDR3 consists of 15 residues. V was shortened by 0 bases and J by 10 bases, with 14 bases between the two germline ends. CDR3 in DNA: TGCGCCAGCAGCTTGGAAAGGCTGGGTCGATCACCCCTCCACTTT. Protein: CASSLERLGRSPLHF.

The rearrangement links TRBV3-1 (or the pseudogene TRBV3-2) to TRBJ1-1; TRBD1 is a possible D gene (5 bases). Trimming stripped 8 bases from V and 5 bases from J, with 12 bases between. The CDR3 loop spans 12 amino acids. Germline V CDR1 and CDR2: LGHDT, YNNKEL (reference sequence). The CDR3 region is CASGTGGTEAFF. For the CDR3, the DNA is TGTGCCAGCGGCACAGGTGGGACTGAAGCTTTCTTT.

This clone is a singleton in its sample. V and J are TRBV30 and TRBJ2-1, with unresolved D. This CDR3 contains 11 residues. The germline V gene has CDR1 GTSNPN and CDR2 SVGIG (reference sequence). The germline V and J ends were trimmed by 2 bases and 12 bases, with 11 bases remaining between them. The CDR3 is CAWSLSSVQFF. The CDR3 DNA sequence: TGTGCCTGGAGTTTGAGTTCAGTGCAGTTCTTC.

This CDR3 is CATSRGDRNTEAFF. As DNA, the CDR3 is TGTGCCACCAGCAGAGGGGACAGGAACACTGAAGCTTTCTTT. V gene TRBV15 combines with J gene TRBJ1-1; TRBD1 aligns across 7 bases. CDR1 and CDR2 from the germline V gene are LNHNV and YYDKDF (reference sequence). V dropped 1 base and J dropped 1; count of bases not matched to a gene: 0. The CDR3 has 14 amino acids.

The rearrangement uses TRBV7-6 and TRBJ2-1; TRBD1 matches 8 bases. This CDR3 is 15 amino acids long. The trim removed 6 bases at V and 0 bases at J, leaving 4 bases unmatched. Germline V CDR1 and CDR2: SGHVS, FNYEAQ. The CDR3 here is CASSSDRGSYNEQFF. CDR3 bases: TGTGCCAGCAGTTCCGACAGGGGCTCCTACAATGAGCAGTTCTTC.

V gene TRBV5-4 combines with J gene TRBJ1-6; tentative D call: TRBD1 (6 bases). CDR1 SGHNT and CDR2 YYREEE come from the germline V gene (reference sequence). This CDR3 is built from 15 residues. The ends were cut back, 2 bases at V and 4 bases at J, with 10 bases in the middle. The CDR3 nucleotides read TGTGCCAGCAGCTTCGGGACACCATATAATTCACCCCTCCACTTT. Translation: CASSFGTPYNSPLHF.

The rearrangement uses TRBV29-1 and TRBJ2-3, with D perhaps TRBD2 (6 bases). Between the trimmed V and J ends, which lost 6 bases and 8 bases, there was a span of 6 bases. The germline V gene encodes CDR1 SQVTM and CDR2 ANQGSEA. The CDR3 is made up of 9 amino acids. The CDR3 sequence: CSVGGTQYF. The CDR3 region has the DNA TGCAGCGTCGGGGGTACGCAGTATTTT.

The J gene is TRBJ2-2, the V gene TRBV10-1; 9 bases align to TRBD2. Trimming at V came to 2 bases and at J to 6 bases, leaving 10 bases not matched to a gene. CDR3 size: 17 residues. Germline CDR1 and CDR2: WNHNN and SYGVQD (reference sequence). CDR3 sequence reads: CASSEPRGSGSSGELFF. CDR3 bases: TGCGCCAGCAGTGAGCCCCGAGGTAGCGGGAGTTCCGGGGAGCTGTTTTTT.

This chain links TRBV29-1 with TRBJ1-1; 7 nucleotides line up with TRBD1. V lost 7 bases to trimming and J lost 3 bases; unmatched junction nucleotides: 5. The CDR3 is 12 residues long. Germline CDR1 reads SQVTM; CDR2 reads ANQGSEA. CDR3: CSGGDSHTEAFF. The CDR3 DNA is TGCAGCGGGGGGGACAGCCACACTGAAGCTTTCTTT.

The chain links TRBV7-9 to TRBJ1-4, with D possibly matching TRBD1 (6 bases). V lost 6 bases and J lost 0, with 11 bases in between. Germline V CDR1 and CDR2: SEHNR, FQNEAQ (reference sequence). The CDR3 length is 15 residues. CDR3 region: CASSPGHSTNEKLFF. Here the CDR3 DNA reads TGTGCCAGCAGTCCGGGACACTCAACTAATGAAAAACTGTTTTTT. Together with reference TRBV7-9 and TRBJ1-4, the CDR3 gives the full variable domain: DTGVSQNPRHKITKRGQNVTFRCDPISEHNRLYWYRQTLGQGPEFLTYFQNEAQLEKSRLLSDRFSAERPKGSFSTLEIQRTEQGDSAMYLCASSPGHSTNEKLFFGSGTQLSVL.

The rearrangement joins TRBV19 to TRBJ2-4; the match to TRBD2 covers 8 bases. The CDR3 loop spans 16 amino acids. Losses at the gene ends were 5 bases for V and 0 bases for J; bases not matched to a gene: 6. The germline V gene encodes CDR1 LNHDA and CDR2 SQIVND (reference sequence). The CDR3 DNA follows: TGTGCCAGTAGTGACTTAGCGGGACCAGCCAAAAACATTCAGTACTTC. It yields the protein CASSDLAGPAKNIQYF.

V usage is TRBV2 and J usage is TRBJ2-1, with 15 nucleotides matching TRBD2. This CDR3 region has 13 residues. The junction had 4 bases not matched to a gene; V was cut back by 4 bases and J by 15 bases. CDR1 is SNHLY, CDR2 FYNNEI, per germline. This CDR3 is CASSGTSGGDGFF. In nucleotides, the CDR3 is TGTGCCAGCAGTGGGACTAGCGGGGGGGATGGGTTCTTC.

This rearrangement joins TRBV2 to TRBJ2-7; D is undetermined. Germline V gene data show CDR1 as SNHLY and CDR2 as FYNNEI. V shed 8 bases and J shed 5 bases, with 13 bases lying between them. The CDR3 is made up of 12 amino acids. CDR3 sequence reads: CASQTRSDEQYF. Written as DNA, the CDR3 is TGTGCCAGCCAAACAAGGTCCGACGAGCAGTACTTC.

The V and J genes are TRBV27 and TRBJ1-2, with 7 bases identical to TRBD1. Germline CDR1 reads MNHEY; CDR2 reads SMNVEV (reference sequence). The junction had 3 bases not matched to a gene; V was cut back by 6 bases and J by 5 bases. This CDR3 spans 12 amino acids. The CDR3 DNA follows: TGTGCCAGCAGACAGGGGCGGTATGGCTACACCTTC. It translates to CASRQGRYGYTF.